A single sample is the source of the 15 T cell receptor beta chains below, sequenced in a study of blood T cell repertoires in COVID-19. Data came from immunoSEQ multiplex PCR; TCRdb stores just in-frame clones and leaves some out. Here the sample spans 340,000 or so clones, around 86% being singletons. Sequenced input: peripheral blood. All receptors derive from a man aged 45-65 years with active or convalescent COVID-19.

This sequence joins TRBV7-8 and TRBJ1-5; D may be TRBD1 (6 bases). This CDR3 comprises 15 residues. Trimming left V 5 bases short and J 4 bases short, with 15 bases between. Germline V lookup: CDR1 SGHVS, CDR2 FQNEAQ. The CDR3 nucleotides are TGTGCCAGCAGCCAAAGAGACAGGCGGAATCAGCCCCAGCATTTT. Amino acids: CASSQRDRRNQPQHF.

V usage is TRBV3-1 (or the pseudogene TRBV3-2) and J usage is TRBJ2-2; 11 bases match TRBD2. Trimming at V came to 3 bases and at J to 1 base, leaving 1 base not matched to a gene. The CDR3 extends over 16 amino acids. Germline V gene sequence: CDR1 LGHDT, CDR2 YNNKEL (reference sequence). The CDR3 DNA sequence: TGTGCCAGCAGCCAGGGGACTAGCGGGAACACCGGGGAGCTGTTTTTT. Protein sequence: CASSQGTSGNTGELFF.

The chain joins TRBV11-2 to TRBJ2-1, with D perhaps matching TRBD1 (5 bases). Germline values: CDR1 SGHAT, CDR2 FQNNGV. This CDR3 is 14 amino acids long. V lost 9 bases to trimming and J lost 5 bases, with 17 bases between them. The CDR3 sequence is CASAVGAVHNEQFF. The CDR3, as DNA: TGTGCCAGTGCGGTAGGGGCAGTGCACAATGAGCAGTTCTTC.

This clone was found once. The chain carries TRBV6-2 or TRBV6-3 and TRBJ1-1; a weak D match, TRBD1 (6 bases). The germline gives CDR1 MNHEY, CDR2 SVGEGT. Trimming removed 6 bases from V and 7 bases from J, with 12 bases in between. The CDR3 totals 12 residues. Here the CDR3 DNA reads TGTGCCAGCAGCGACGGACAGTTTGAAGCTTTCTTT. It specifies CASSDGQFEAFF.

Only a few counts were recorded for this clone. The chain uses TRBV5-6 and TRBJ1-5; TRBD1 is a possible D gene (5 bases). The CDR3 sequence is 14 residues long. Germline-derived CDR1 and CDR2 are SGHDT and YYEEEE. V was shortened by 0 bases and J by 2 bases, with 6 bases between the two germline ends. CDR3 protein: CASSLGGGNQPQHF. CDR3 nucleotides: TGTGCCAGCAGCTTGGGGGGCGGCAATCAGCCCCAGCATTTT. The full variable domain, rest sourced from reference TRBV5-6 and TRBJ1-5, is DAGVTQSPTHLIKTRGQQVTLRCSPKSGHDTVSWYQQALGQGPQFIFQYYEEEERQRGNFPDRFSGHQFPNYSSELNVNALLLGDSALYLCASSLGGGNQPQHFGDGTRLSIL.

The J gene is TRBJ2-3, the V gene TRBV7-2; tentatively, D is TRBD2 (5 bases). Deletions cut 5 bases from V and 4 bases from J, with 22 bases between. The CDR3 has 17 residues. Per the germline V gene, CDR1 is SGHTA and CDR2 is FQGNSA. For the CDR3, the DNA is TGTGCCAGCAGCCCCCGTCTAGCCCAAACTCCGTCAGATACGCAGTATTTT. Its translation: CASSPRLAQTPSDTQYF.

This chain joins TRBV7-2 and TRBJ2-6; the D is unclear. V gave up 1 base and J gave up 0 bases, with 7 bases separating them. This CDR3 spans 16 amino acids. Per germline, CDR1 SGHTA and CDR2 FQGNSA. CDR3 sequence: CASSLGSSSGANVLTF. CDR3 in DNA: TGTGCCAGCAGCTTAGGATCTAGCTCTGGGGCCAACGTCCTGACTTTC.

The CDR3 reads CASSYDRGTTDTQYF. The CDR3 DNA sequence: TGTGCCAGCAGCTATGACAGGGGTACAACAGATACGCAGTATTTT. The chain employs TRBV7-3 and TRBJ2-3, with 8 bases lining up with TRBD1. The CDR3 spans 15 residues. Unmatched junction bases numbered 6, after V lost 4 bases and J lost 3 bases. Per the germline V gene, CDR1 is SGHTA and CDR2 is FQGTGA. The whole variable domain, remainder taken from reference TRBV7-3 and TRBJ2-3, is GAGVSQTPSNKVTEKGKYVELRCDPISGHTALYWYRQSLGQGPEFLIYFQGTGAADDSGLPNDRFFAVRPEGSVSTLKIQRTERGDSAVYLCASSYDRGTTDTQYFGPGTRLTVL.

As DNA, the CDR3 is TGTGCCAGCAGTTTGCAGAGAGGTGGTTCACCCCTCCACTTT. It codes for CASSLQRGGSPLHF. The genes are TRBV27 and TRBJ1-6; D unclear. Germline CDR1 is MNHEY and CDR2 is SMNVEV (reference sequence). CDR3 size: 14 residues. With 3 bases removed from V and 9 bases from J, the gap between germline ends came to 12 bases.

The rearrangement joins TRBV27 to TRBJ2-5; D is unclear. This CDR3 region has 12 residues. V dropped 3 bases and J dropped 0 bases, with 2 bases sitting between them. From germline, CDR1 is MNHEY and CDR2 SMNVEV (reference sequence). In DNA form, the CDR3 reads TGTGCCAGCAGTTTTAACCAAGAGACCCAGTACTTC. The encoded protein is CASSFNQETQYF.

This clone was observed a handful of times. The rearrangement links TRBV6-5 to TRBJ1-3, with 9 positions matching TRBD1. The CDR3 runs to 15 residues. J gave up 2 bases and V 6 bases, and 5 bases lay outside the gene matches. Germline V gene sequence: CDR1 MNHEY, CDR2 SVGAGI. The CDR3 nucleotides read TGTGCCAGCAGACGGACAGGGGATGCTGGAAACACCATATATTTT. Protein sequence: CASRRTGDAGNTIYF.

DNA of the CDR3: TGTGCCACCAGCAGAGAAACGGGGATGAACACTGAAGCTTTCTTT. This sequence encodes CATSRETGMNTEAFF. The V call is TRBV15, the J call TRBJ1-1; D not resolved. The CDR3 loop spans 15 amino acids. V was trimmed by 0 bases and J by 0 bases, leaving 8 bases between them. Germline CDR1 reads LNHNV; CDR2 reads YYDKDF (reference sequence).

The gene calls are TRBV5-6 and TRBJ1-5, with D uncertain. Germline-derived CDR1 and CDR2 are SGHDT and YYEEEE. Between the trimmed V and J ends, which lost 2 bases and 5 bases, there was a span of 8 bases. This CDR3 comprises 13 residues. Here the CDR3 reads CASSFGPHQPQHF. The CDR3 DNA is TGTGCCAGCAGCTTTGGGCCCCATCAGCCCCAGCATTTT.

The chain links TRBV28 to TRBJ1-6; possible D gene TRBD1, 5 bases. Per the germline V gene, CDR1 is MDHEN and CDR2 is SYDVKM. The CDR3 loop spans 15 amino acids. V was trimmed by 2 bases and J by 8 bases, leaving 13 bases between them. CDR3 nucleotides: TGTGCCAGCAGTTTACCCCCCTTAGGGGATTCACCCCTCCACTTT. Its translation is CASSLPPLGDSPLHF.

The rearrangement uses TRBV27 and TRBJ1-6; a possible D gene is TRBD1 (6 bases). The CDR3 sequence is 14 residues long. Germline lookup yields CDR1 MNHEY and CDR2 SMNVEV (reference sequence). V was trimmed by 2 bases and J by 10 bases, leaving 12 bases between them. The CDR3 coding sequence is TGTGCCAGCAGTTTACGGGCAGGGGAGTCACCCCTCCACTTT. This codes for CASSLRAGESPLHF.